Only a few counts were recorded for the clone carrying this TCR beta chain. The CDR3 covers 15 residues. Per the germline V gene, CDR1 is MNHNS and CDR2 is SASEGT. V trimming: 3 bases; J trimming: 12 bases; junction bases outside the gene matches: 12. How the authors handled the data: The assay estimated nucleated cells by amplifying reference gene primers. TCRdb's table, derived via immunoSEQ multiplex PCR, lists solely in-frame clones and lacks some. Clone size and V and J calls were adopted from that table, with D and trimming inferred from the DNA. The table has around 110,000 clones, about 81% seen once; the top ten hold approximately 7.9%. The entry originates in a study of blood T cell repertoires in COVID-19. Study-wide context: The analysed material was cDNA or gDNA that came from T cells, B-cell-depleted T cells, or PBMCs.

The chain links TRBV6-1 to TRBJ2-7, with 12 bases that match TRBD1. The sequence was obtained from a man between 65 and 79 years old with acute or convalescent COVID-19. The sequenced material came from peripheral blood. CDR3 sequence: CASSDPGTGGAGGYF. The CDR3 nucleotides read TGTGCCAGCAGTGACCCCGGGACAGGGGGCGCAGGGGGGTACTTC.